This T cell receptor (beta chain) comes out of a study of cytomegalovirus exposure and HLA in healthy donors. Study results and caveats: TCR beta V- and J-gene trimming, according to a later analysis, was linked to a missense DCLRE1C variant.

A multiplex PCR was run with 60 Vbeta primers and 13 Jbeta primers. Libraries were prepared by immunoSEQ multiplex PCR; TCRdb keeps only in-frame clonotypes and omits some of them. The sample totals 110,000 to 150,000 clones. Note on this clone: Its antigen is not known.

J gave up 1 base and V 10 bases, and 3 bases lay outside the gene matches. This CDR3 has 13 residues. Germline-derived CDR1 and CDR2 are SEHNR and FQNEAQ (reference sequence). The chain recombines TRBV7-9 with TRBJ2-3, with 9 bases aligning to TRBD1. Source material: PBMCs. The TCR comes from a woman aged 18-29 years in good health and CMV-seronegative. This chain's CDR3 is CAIQGAGTDTQYF. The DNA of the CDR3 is TGTGCCATACAGGGGGCTGGCACAGATACGCAGTATTTT.